This entry lists 10 T cell receptor beta chains sequenced from one sample in a study of OX40 agonist ivuxolimab in advanced cancers. Sequenced by immunoSEQ multiplex PCR; TCRdb stores in-frame clones only, minus some. The sample includes 65,000 or so clones, 88% of them seen just once. This specimen was CD4+ or CD8+ T cells sorted from blood, taken in a trial of the OX40 agonist ivuxolimab. These receptors were taken from an adult with an advanced solid tumor such as melanoma, head and neck, liver or kidney cancer.

This chain joins TRBV28 and TRBJ2-1, with TRBD2 identical over 7 bases. Losses at the gene ends were 1 base for V and 6 bases for J; bases not matched to a gene: 3. The CDR3 has 14 amino acids. Germline V gene data show CDR1 as MDHEN and CDR2 as SYDVKM. In DNA form, the CDR3 reads TGTGCCAGCAGTTTATTGGGGGGGGTCAATGAGCAGTTCTTC. Amino acids: CASSLLGGVNEQFF.

The chain combines TRBV29-1 with TRBJ1-1; the D gene is possibly TRBD1 (6 bases). The V gene lost 7 bases and the J gene lost 4 bases, with 19 bases spanning the gap. This CDR3 spans 14 amino acids. CDR1 and CDR2 (germline): SQVTM, ANQGSEA. As DNA, the CDR3 is TGCAGCGCCCAGAAAGGGGGAATGGTCACTGAAGCTTTCTTT. Protein: CSAQKGGMVTEAFF. Full variable domain (missing parts from reference TRBV29-1 and TRBJ1-1): SAVISQKPSRDICQRGTSLTIQCQVDSQVTMMFWYRQQPGQSLTLIATANQGSEATYESGFVIDKFPISRPNLTFSTLTVSNMSPEDSSIYLCSAQKGGMVTEAFFGQGTRLTVV.

The chain links TRBV18 to TRBJ2-7; 10 bases align to TRBD1. Germline V gives CDR1 KGHSH, CDR2 LQKENI. The CDR3 sequence is 15 residues long. Losses at the gene ends were 2 bases for V and 4 bases for J; bases not matched to a gene: 5. CDR3 amino acids: CASSPIGQGEYEQYF. Here the CDR3 DNA reads TGTGCCAGCTCACCAATAGGACAGGGGGAATACGAGCAGTACTTC.

The chain joins TRBV4-2 to TRBJ1-1; D is possibly TRBD1 (6 bases). From germline, CDR1 is LGHNA and CDR2 YNFKEQ. V lost 4 bases and J 4 bases, leaving 16 bases between the germline ends. The CDR3 consists of 15 residues. CDR3 residues: CASSPRTDGGTEAFF. Written as DNA, the CDR3 is TGTGCCAGCAGCCCCCGGACAGACGGGGGCACTGAAGCTTTCTTT.

This chain links TRBV28 with TRBJ1-2, with D perhaps TRBD1 (6 bases). This CDR3 has 18 residues. V was clipped by 2 bases and J by 0 bases, with 19 bases between them. Per the germline V gene, CDR1 is MDHEN and CDR2 is SYDVKM. In nucleotides, the CDR3 is TGTGCCAGCAGTTTACCTGGGGGCGTCGGGACTTCTAACTATGGCTACACCTTC. It codes for CASSLPGGVGTSNYGYTF.

The chain links TRBV28 to TRBJ2-5, with D perhaps matching TRBD2 (5 bases). V lost 4 bases and J lost 5, with 8 bases in between. Germline CDR1 reads MDHEN; CDR2 reads SYDVKM. This CDR3 has 12 amino acids. The CDR3 loop is CASSSGKETQYF. The CDR3, as DNA: TGTGCCAGCAGTTCCGGGAAGGAGACCCAGTACTTC.

The rearrangement uses TRBV10-3 and TRBJ1-2, with a weak D call TRBD1 (6 bases). The germline V and J ends were trimmed by 3 bases and 8 bases, with 25 bases remaining between them. The CDR3 is 17 residues long. Per the germline V gene, CDR1 is ENHRY and CDR2 is SYGVKD. CDR3 loop: CAISELTGRVGIGGYTF. The CDR3 DNA reads as TGTGCCATCAGTGAATTAACAGGGAGAGTCGGGATCGGGGGCTACACCTTC.

The chain uses TRBV6-1 and TRBJ1-5, with D uncertain. V lost 0 bases, J lost 4 bases, and 7 bases lay in between. Germline V gene data show CDR1 as MNHNS and CDR2 as SASEGT. This CDR3 has 14 residues. The CDR3 loop reads CASSEASRNQPQHF. The CDR3 DNA reads as TGTGCCAGCAGTGAAGCGTCACGGAATCAGCCCCAGCATTTT.

This chain links TRBV28 with TRBJ1-2, with a tentative D call TRBD1 (5 bases). Trimming removed 5 bases from V and 5 bases from J, with 21 bases in between. This CDR3 comprises 16 residues. Per the germline V gene, CDR1 is MDHEN and CDR2 is SYDVKM. CDR3 residues: CASSPWSVAEGYGYTF. CDR3 DNA: TGTGCCAGCAGTCCTTGGTCAGTGGCCGAGGGGTATGGCTACACCTTC.

This clone has more than one count but fewer than ten. The chain joins TRBV5-1 to TRBJ1-6; D may be TRBD1 (6 bases). The CDR3 spans 15 residues. Per germline, CDR1 SGHRS and CDR2 YFSETQ. Between the trimmed V and J ends, which lost 0 bases and 6 bases, there was a span of 10 bases. CDR3: CASSLDTGRNSPLHF. Written as DNA, the CDR3 is TGCGCCAGCAGCTTGGATACAGGGCGTAATTCACCCCTCCACTTT.